The T cell receptor beta chain described here comes from a study of cytomegalovirus exposure and HLA in healthy donors. Concerning this clone: The antigen is unknown.

Overall study results and limits: Most CMV-associated TCR beta chains were later found to appear HLA-restricted. Cytomegalovirus-associated TCR beta chains were listed, numbering roughly 150. In an earlier analysis, productive rearrangement rates for most beta V segments clustered near 87% or 30%.

Per the germline V gene, CDR1 is MDHEN and CDR2 is SYDVKM. This CDR3 contains 14 residues. Trimming at V came to 7 bases and at J to 4 bases, leaving 7 bases not matched to a gene. A multiplex PCR was run with 60 Vbeta primers and 13 Jbeta primers. Sequenced by immunoSEQ multiplex PCR; TCRdb stores in-frame clones only, minus some. The sample contains 130,000 or so clones, about 74% of which appear only once. The sample taken for sequencing was PBMCs. The source of this sequence is a woman aged 55-69 years in good health and CMV-seronegative. This chain uses TRBV28 with TRBJ2-7; 10 bases agree with TRBD1. CDR3 amino acids: CASTRDRGGYEQYF. The CDR3 DNA follows: TGTGCCAGCACCCGGGACAGGGGCGGATACGAGCAGTACTTC.